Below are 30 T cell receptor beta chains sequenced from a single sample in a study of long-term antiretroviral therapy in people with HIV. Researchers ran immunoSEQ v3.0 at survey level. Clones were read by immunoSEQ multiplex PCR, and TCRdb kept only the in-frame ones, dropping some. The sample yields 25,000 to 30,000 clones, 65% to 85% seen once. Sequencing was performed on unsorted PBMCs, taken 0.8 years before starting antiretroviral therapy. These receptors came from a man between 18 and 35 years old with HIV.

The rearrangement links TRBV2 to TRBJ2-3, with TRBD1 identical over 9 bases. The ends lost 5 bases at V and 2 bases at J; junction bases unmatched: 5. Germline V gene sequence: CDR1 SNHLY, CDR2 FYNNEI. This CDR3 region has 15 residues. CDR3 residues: CASSPHRGLTDTQYF. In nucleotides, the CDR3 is TGTGCCAGCAGTCCCCACAGGGGGCTCACAGATACGCAGTATTTT.

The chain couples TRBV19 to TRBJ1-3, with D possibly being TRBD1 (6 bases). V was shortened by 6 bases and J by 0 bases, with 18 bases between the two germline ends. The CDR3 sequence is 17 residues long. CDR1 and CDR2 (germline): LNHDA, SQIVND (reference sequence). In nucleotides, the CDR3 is TGTGCCAGTAGGTCAACTACGGGACACCTCTCTGGAAACACCATATATTTT. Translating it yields CASRSTTGHLSGNTIYF. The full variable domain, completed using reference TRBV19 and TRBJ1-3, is DGGITQSPKYLFRKEGQNVTLSCEQNLNHDAMYWYRQDPGQGLRLIYYSQIVNDFQKGDIAEGYSVSREKKESFPLTVTSAQKNPTAFYLCASRSTTGHLSGNTIYFGEGSWLTVV.

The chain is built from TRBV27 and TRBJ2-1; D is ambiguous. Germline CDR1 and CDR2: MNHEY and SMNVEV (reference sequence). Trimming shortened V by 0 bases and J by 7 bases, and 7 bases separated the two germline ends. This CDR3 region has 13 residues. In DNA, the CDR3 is TGTGCCAGCAGTTTATCCGGGCTGAATGAGCAGTTCTTC. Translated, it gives CASSLSGLNEQFF.

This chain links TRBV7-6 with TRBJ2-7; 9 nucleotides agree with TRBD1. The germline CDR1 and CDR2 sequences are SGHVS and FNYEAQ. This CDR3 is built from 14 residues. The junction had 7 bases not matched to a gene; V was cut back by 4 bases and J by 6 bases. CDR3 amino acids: CASSSGQGRSEQYF. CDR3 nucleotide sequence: TGTGCCAGCAGCTCGGGACAGGGTAGGAGCGAGCAGTACTTC.

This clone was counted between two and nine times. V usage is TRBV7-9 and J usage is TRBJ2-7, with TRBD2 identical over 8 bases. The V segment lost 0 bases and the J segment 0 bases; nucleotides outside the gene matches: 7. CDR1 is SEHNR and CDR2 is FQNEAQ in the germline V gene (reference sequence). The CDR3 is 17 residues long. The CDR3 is CASSLAGSGRRSYEQYF. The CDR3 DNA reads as TGTGCCAGCAGCTTAGCCGGGAGCGGGAGACGCTCCTACGAGCAGTACTTC.

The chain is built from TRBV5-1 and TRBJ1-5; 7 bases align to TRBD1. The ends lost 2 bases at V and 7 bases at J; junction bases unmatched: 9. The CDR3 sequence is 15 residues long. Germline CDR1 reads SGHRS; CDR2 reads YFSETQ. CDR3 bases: TGCGCCAGCAGCTTCGAAGGGGGCGCGGGGCAGCCCCAGCATTTT. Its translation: CASSFEGGAGQPQHF.

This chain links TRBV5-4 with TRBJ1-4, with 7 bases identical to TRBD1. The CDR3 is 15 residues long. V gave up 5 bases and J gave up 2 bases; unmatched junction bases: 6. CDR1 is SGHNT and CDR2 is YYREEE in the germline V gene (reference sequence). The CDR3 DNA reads TGTGCCAGCAGTCGGAAGACAGGGACTAATGAAAAACTGTTTTTT. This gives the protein CASSRKTGTNEKLFF.

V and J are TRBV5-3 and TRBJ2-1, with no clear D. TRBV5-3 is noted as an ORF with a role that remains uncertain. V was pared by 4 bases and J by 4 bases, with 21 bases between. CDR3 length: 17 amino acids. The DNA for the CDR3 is TGTGCCAGAAGCCTCCCCCGTCCAGGAAGAGTTTACAATGAGCAGTTCTTC. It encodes CARSLPRPGRVYNEQFF.

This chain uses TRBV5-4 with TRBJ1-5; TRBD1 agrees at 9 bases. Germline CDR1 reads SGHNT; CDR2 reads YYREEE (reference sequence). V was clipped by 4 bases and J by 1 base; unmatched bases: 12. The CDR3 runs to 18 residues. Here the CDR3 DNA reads TGTGCCAGCAGCAAGCCCGGGACAGGGCCCATAAGCAATCAGCCCCAGCATTTT. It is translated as CASSKPGTGPISNQPQHF.

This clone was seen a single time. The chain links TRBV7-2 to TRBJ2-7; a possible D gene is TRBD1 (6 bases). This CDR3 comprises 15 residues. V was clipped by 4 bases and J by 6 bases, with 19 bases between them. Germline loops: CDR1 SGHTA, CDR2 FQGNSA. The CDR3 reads CASSSLTGPFTEQYF. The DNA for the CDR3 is TGTGCCAGCAGCTCTTTAACAGGGCCTTTTACCGAGCAGTACTTC.

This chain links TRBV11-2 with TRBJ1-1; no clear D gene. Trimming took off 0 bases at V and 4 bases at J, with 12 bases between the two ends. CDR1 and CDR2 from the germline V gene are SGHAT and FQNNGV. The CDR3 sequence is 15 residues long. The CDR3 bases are TGTGCCAGCAGCTTAGATCGAGGTATCGGCACTGAAGCTTTCTTT. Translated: CASSLDRGIGTEAFF.

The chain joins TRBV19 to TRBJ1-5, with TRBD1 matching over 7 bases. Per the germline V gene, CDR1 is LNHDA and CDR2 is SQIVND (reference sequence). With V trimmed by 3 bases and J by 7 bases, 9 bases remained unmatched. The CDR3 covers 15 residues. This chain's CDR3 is CASSITRGTYQPQHF. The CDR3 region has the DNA TGTGCCAGTAGTATCACCAGGGGGACTTACCAGCCCCAGCATTTT.

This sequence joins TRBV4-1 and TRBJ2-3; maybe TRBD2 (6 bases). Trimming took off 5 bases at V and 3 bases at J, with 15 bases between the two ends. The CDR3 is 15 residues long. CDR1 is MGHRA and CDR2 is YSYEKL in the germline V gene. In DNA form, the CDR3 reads TGCGCCAGCAGCTCGTGGGGCCTAGCGACAGATACGCAGTATTTT. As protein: CASSSWGLATDTQYF.

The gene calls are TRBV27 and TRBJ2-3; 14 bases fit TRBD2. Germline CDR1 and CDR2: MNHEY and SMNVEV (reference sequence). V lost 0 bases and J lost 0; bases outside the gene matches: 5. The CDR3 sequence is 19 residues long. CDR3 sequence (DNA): TGTGCCAGCAGTTTATCCCTGGGGACTAGCGGGAGAAGCACAGATACGCAGTATTTT. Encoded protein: CASSLSLGTSGRSTDTQYF.

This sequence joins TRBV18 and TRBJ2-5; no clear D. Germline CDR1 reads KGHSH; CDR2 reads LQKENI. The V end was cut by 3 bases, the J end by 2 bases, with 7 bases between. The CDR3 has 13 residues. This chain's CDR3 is CASSPLAQETQYF. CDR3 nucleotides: TGTGCCAGCTCACCTTTGGCGCAAGAGACCCAGTACTTC.

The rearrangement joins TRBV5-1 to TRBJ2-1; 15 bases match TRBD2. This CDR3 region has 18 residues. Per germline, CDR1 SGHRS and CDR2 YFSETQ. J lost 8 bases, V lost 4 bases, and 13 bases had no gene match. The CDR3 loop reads CASSVGLAGGLGEDEQFF. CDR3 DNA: TGCGCCAGCAGCGTCGGACTAGCGGGGGGGCTGGGTGAGGATGAGCAGTTCTTC.

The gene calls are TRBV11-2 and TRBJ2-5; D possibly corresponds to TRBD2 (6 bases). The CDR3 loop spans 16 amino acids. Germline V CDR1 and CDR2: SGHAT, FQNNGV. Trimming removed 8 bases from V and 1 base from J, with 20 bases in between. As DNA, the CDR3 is TGTGCCAGCGCCTGGAGCGGGCTAGACGCCCAAGAGACCCAGTACTTC. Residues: CASAWSGLDAQETQYF. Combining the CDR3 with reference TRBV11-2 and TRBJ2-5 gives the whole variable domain EAGVAQSPRYKIIEKRQSVAFWCNPISGHATLYWYQQILGQGPKLLIQFQNNGVVDDSQLPKDRFSAERLKGVDSTLKIQPAKLEDSAVYLCASAWSGLDAQETQYFGPGTRLLVL.

The CDR3 DNA sequence: TGTGCCAGCAGCTTGACAGAGACTCTTAATTCACCCCTCCACTTT. Protein product: CASSLTETLNSPLHF. This chain uses TRBV7-9 with TRBJ1-6; D may be TRBD1 (5 bases). V lost 3 bases to trimming and J lost 6 bases, with 12 bases between them. The CDR3 consists of 15 residues. Looked up from germline, CDR1 is SEHNR and CDR2 is FQNEAQ (reference sequence). The full variable domain, its missing parts supplied by reference TRBV7-9 and TRBJ1-6, is DTGVSQNPRHKITKRGQNVTFRCDPISEHNRLYWYRQTLGQGPEFLTYFQNEAQLEKSRLLSDRFSAERPKGSFSTLEIQRTEQGDSAMYLCASSLTETLNSPLHFGNGTRLTVT.

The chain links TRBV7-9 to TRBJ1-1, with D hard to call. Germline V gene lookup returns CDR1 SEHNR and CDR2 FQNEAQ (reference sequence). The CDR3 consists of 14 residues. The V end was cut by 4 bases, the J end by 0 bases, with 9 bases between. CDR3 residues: CASSSVIMNTEAFF. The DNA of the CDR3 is TGTGCCAGCAGCTCAGTAATCATGAACACTGAAGCTTTCTTT.

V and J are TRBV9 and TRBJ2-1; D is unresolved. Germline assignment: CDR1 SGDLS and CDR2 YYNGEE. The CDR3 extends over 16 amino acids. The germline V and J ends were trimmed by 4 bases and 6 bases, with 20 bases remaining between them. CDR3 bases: TGTGCCAGCAGCCCCCCGGGTCTGCATGGGGTCAATGAGCAGTTCTTC. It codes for CASSPPGLHGVNEQFF.

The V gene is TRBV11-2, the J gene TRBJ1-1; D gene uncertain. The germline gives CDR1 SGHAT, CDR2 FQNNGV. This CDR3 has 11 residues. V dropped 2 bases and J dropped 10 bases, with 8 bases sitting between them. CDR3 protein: CASSLLNSAFF. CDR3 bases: TGTGCCAGCAGCTTATTAAACTCAGCTTTCTTT.

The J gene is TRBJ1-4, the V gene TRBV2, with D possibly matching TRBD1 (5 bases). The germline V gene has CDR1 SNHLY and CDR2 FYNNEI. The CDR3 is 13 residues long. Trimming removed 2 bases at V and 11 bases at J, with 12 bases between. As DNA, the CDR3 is TGTGCCAGCAGTGAATCCAGGGATGGGAAACTGTTTTTT. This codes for CASSESRDGKLFF.

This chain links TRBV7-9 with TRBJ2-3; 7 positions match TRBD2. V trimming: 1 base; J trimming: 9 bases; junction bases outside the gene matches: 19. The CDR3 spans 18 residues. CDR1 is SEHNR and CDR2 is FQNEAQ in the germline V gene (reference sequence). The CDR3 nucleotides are TGTGCCAGCAGCTTAGGTTTTCGGCGGGACCCCGGAGCGGGAACGCAGTATTTT. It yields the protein CASSLGFRRDPGAGTQYF.

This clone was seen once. Here the CDR3 reads CASSFRTGHQPQHF. For the CDR3, the DNA is TGTGCCAGCAGTTTTAGGACAGGGCATCAGCCCCAGCATTTT. The chain links TRBV6-1 to TRBJ1-5, with TRBD1 identical over 8 bases. The CDR3 runs 14 residues. CDR1 and CDR2 from the germline V gene are MNHNS and SASEGT. Germline trimming cut 5 bases from V and 5 bases from J; bases unmatched to any gene: 5.

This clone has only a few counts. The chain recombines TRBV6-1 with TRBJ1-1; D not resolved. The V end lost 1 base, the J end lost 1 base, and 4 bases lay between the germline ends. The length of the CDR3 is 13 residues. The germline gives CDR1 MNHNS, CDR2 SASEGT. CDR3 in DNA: TGTGCCAGCAGTGAAGGGGAGAACACTGAAGCTTTCTTT. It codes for CASSEGENTEAFF.

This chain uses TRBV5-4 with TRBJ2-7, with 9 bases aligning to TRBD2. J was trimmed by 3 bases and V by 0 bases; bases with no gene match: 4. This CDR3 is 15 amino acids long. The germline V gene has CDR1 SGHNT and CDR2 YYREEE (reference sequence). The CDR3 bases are TGTGCCAGCAGCTTGGGGACTAGCGCCGGCTACGAGCAGTACTTC. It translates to CASSLGTSAGYEQYF.

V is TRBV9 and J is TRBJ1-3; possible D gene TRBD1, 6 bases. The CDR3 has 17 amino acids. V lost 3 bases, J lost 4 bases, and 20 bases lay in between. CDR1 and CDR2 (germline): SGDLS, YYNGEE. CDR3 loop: CASSAQGSTGWGNTIYF. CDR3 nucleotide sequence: TGTGCCAGCAGCGCCCAGGGTTCGACAGGTTGGGGAAACACCATATATTTT.

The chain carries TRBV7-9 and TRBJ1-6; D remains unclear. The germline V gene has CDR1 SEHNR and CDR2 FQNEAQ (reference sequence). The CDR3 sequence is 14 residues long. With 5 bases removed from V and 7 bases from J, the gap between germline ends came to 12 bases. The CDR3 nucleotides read TGTGCCAGCAGCGGCGGCGGGAAGAATTCACCCCTCCACTTT. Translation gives CASSGGGKNSPLHF. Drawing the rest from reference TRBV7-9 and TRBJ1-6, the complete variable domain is DTGVSQNPRHKITKRGQNVTFRCDPISEHNRLYWYRQTLGQGPEFLTYFQNEAQLEKSRLLSDRFSAERPKGSFSTLEIQRTEQGDSAMYLCASSGGGKNSPLHFGNGTRLTVT.

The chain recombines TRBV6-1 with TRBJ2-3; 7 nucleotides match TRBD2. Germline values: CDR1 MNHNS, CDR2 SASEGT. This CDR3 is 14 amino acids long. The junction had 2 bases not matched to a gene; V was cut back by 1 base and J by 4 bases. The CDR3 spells CASSEGTSPDTQYF. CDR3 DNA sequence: TGTGCCAGCAGTGAAGGGACTAGTCCAGATACGCAGTATTTT.

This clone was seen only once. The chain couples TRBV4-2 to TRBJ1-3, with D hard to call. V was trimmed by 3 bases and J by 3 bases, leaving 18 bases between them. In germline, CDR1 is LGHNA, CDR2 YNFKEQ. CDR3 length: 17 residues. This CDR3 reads CASSQEDQPGGGNTIYF. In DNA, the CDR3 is TGTGCCAGCAGCCAGGAGGACCAACCGGGAGGTGGAAACACCATATATTTT.